The T cell receptor beta chain described here comes from a study of cytomegalovirus exposure and HLA in healthy donors. A remark on this clone: Its antigen is still unknown.

Vbeta (60) and Jbeta (13) primers were used in the PCR. The method was immunoSEQ multiplex PCR; TCRdb's version includes in-frame clones alone and lacks a portion of them. Of about 160,000 clones in the sample, around 80% are singletons; the top ten hold roughly 6.3%. This CDR3 has 13 amino acids. V was clipped by 4 bases and J by 8 bases, with 12 bases between them. CDR1 is SNHLY, CDR2 FYNNEI, per germline. Study findings and constraints: Among immune exposure information, only CMV serostatus was available.

Sequenced material: PBMCs. V and J are TRBV2 and TRBJ2-1; tentatively, D is TRBD1 (5 bases). The receptor's source is a male donor in good health and CMV-seropositive. CDR3: CASSGYRTDEQFF. The CDR3 nucleotides are TGTGCCAGCAGTGGATACAGGACGGATGAGCAGTTCTTC.